This T cell receptor beta chain was obtained from a study of PD-L1 blockade in urothelial cancer. Time point indicated: pretreatment peripheral blood. The CDR3 spans 15 residues. V lost 2 bases and J 0 bases, leaving 9 bases between the germline ends. Germline V gene data show CDR1 as SGDLS and CDR2 as YYNGEE. Assay used: immunoSEQ multiplex PCR; TCRdb lists only in-frame clones, some missing. The repertoire has 55,000 to 80,000 clones, around 85% of them found once; the top ten carry 15%. The source material was PBMCs, sampled around atezolizumab (anti-PD-L1) treatment. The receptor's source is a man aged 60 to 69 with urothelial cancer. This rearrangement joins TRBV9 to TRBJ2-4; D possibly corresponds to TRBD2 (6 bases). The CDR3 region is CASSVSGIAKNIQYF. The CDR3 DNA is TGTGCCAGCAGCGTTAGCGGTATAGCCAAAAACATTCAGTACTTC. The full variable domain, in which reference TRBV9 and TRBJ2-4 provide the parts outside the CDR3, is DSGVTQTPKHLITATGQRVTLRCSPRSGDLSVYWYQQSLDQGLQFLIQYYNGEERAKGNILERFSAQQFPDLHSELNLSSLELGDSALYFCASSVSGIAKNIQYFGAGTRLSVL.